This T cell receptor beta chain was sequenced in a study of human T cells and chemical hapten exposure (dated by TCRdb to the early 2020s). In the study overall: For sensitization, 2% DPC in acetone was applied to a 2 cm by 2 cm area of upper inner arm skin. Blood was sampled from patients pre-sensitization (week 0) and at 2, 6 and about 24 weeks after DPC sensitization. Peripheral blood TCR repertoire changes were tracked in vivo in alopecia patients during primary and secondary sensitization to the hapten diphenylcyclopropenone (DPC). Alopecia areata with under or over 50% scalp involvement, alopecia totalis and alopecia universalis were represented in the patient cohort, which was mostly female. Roughly 30 alopecia patients provided blood for TCR sequencing at one to four time points (pre-sensitization, 2, 6 and 24 weeks). The libraries were sequenced as a pool, and the TCR yield per sample differed mostly because of small variations in library volumes within the pool. Patch testing was done on the upper back using Finn chambers containing 0.01% DPC, and results were scored after 6 days according to International Contact Dermatitis Research Group standards. Throughout the study period of roughly five months, patients also received therapeutic DPC doses to the scalp every week.

The library was generated by RACE. Sequencing was performed on a NextSeq 500. During library preparation, unique molecular identifiers were attached to individual cDNA molecules so that TCRs could be counted quantitatively and reproducibly. Both TCR alpha and TCR beta chains were sequenced from each blood RNA sample. In the source study's methods: A median of around 100,000 TCRs per sample was observed, with a range of about 20,000 to 690,600. V, J and CDR3 annotation of the TCR reads was performed with the Decombinator software suite. To make PS versus PT1 abundance plots, every sample was subsampled to the same number of TCRs (28,000). Expanded TCRs were defined as absent before sensitization and observed at least eight times at the 2-week time point. TCRdb's own reprocessing of the public reads used fastp at Q25 and MiXCR and kept productive beta chains. When rows share a CDR3 protein, they turn into one entry using the most common DNA and genes. In this record, the V and J calls reflect TCRdb's handling and not the investigators' own analysis. This sample holds roughly 72,000 distinct CDR3 sequences; 10% to 13% were observed only once. The ten most abundant clones make up about 1.3% of the sample.

Overall study results and their limits: After repeated subsampling, changes were observed in the strength of the expansion versus patch-test correlation and in the threshold at which the correlation became significant. All patients had alopecia, a presumed autoimmune disease, so their immune response might differ from that of healthy individuals. Compared with pre-sensitization or healthy control sets, expanded TCRs formed significantly more large CDR3 similarity clusters, which is consistent with antigen-driven responses. Patch test score was positively correlated with the number of PT1 expanded TCRs, with significance at thresholds 8, 16 and 32 but not at 4. No change with DPC sensitization was found in the number of TCRs above 1 in 1000 frequency, and no evidence of global repertoire structure alterations was found.

This clonotype was observed many times. No antigen is known for it. Per-base qualities were not stored, and no clone one base away is much larger. V and J lose 1 base and 3 bases, and a span of 12 bases separates them. Including cysteine and phenylalanine, the CDR3 has 14 amino acids. The kept DNA is CDR3 alone, 42 bases in frame from the first base. From the germline V gene (reference sequence), CDR1 is GTSNPN and CDR2 is SVGIG. In light of the paper, this sample's time point label describes: patch test 1, 2 weeks after DPC sensitization. In the paper's terms, the treatment or condition label means: therapeutic diphenylcyclopropenone sensitization with weekly scalp DPC. At each patch-test visit, blood was drawn before the patch test was applied. Patients were considered eligible if aged 18 to 70, diagnosed with alopecia and deemed suitable for DPC therapy, and patients were excluded if pregnant. Total RNA was extracted from unfractionated whole blood that had been collected in Tempus Blood RNA tubes.

The source was whole blood, collected in connection with sensitization to the hapten diphenylcyclopropenone (DPC). The sequence links TRBV30 to TRBJ1-1, and possibly TRBD1, on 5 matching bases. The clonotype comes from a woman in her fifties or sixties with alopecia areata. Some clones in this sample may be carry-over from other donors' samples. CDR3 sequence: CAWSGPRGDTEAFF. The sequenced DNA: TGTGCCTGGAGTGGTCCCAGAGGGGACACTGAAGCTTTCTTT.